The 23 T cell receptor beta chains listed next were all sequenced from one sample in a study of graft-versus-host responses after intestinal transplantation. No antigen is known for these receptors. The data were produced by immunoSEQ multiplex PCR, yet TCRdb's version contains in-frame clones alone and is incomplete. The data show 40,000 to 55,000 clones, 70% to 85% seen once. The input for sequencing was unstimulated CD4+ T cells sorted from spleen or lymph node cells, taken before transplant. The receptors stem from a human donor who was the organ donor for an intestinal transplant.

The chain combines TRBV5-4 with TRBJ1-6; 11 nucleotides match TRBD1. Germline assignment: CDR1 SGHNT and CDR2 YYREEE (reference sequence). The length of the CDR3 is 17 residues. V was clipped by 4 bases and J by 7 bases; unmatched bases: 10. CDR3 sequence reads: CASSLGQGAMGNSPLHF. DNA of the CDR3: TGTGCCAGCAGCCTCGGACAGGGGGCGATGGGAAATTCACCCCTCCACTTT. Variable domain in full (rest from reference TRBV5-4 and TRBJ1-6): ETGVTQSPTHLIKTRGQQVTLRCSSQSGHNTVSWYQQALGQGPQFIFQYYREEENGRGNFPPRFSGLQFPNYSSELNVNALELDDSALYLCASSLGQGAMGNSPLHFGNGTRLTVT.

The gene calls are TRBV19 and TRBJ2-2; D gene uncertain. The CDR3 covers 12 residues. V was clipped by 6 bases and J by 1 base, with 3 bases between them. CDR1 and CDR2 (germline): LNHDA, SQIVND (reference sequence). The CDR3 bases are TGTGCCAGTAGACTGAACACCGGGGAGCTGTTTTTT. Residues: CASRLNTGELFF.

The chain carries TRBV4-1 and TRBJ2-7; D is perhaps TRBD1 (6 bases). CDR3 length equals 15 residues. Germline CDR1 is MGHRA and CDR2 is YSYEKL. V gave up 1 base and J gave up 3 bases, with 13 bases separating them. The CDR3 DNA reads as TGCGCCAGCAGCCAAGTGTCCGAACAGGGCTACGAGCAGTACTTC. Translated, it gives CASSQVSEQGYEQYF.

The chain uses TRBV15 and TRBJ2-4, with 7 positions matching TRBD1. Trimming took 1 base from V and 0 from J; bases not matched to a gene: 12. The CDR3 loop spans 19 amino acids. Germline assignment: CDR1 LNHNV and CDR2 YYDKDF (reference sequence). The CDR3 region is CATSRGGTEVKIAKNIQYF. DNA of the CDR3: TGTGCCACCAGCAGAGGAGGGACAGAGGTGAAGATAGCCAAAAACATTCAGTACTTC.

The chain carries TRBV6-1 and TRBJ2-7; the match to TRBD2 covers 7 bases. V lost 2 bases and J lost 4; bases outside the gene matches: 8. The CDR3 runs to 15 residues. Germline CDR1 reads MNHNS; CDR2 reads SASEGT. CDR3 sequence reads: CASSERVKGGYEQYF. The CDR3 DNA reads TGTGCCAGCAGTGAAAGGGTAAAGGGAGGGTACGAGCAGTACTTC.

The CDR3 loop reads CATSRDVIGGYNTGELFF. Written as DNA, the CDR3 is TGTGCCACCAGCAGAGATGTGATTGGAGGTTATAACACCGGGGAGCTGTTTTTT. This chain joins TRBV15 and TRBJ2-2, with TRBD2 as a possible D gene (5 bases). V lost 0 bases and J lost 2, with 16 bases in between. The CDR3 is made up of 18 amino acids. In germline, CDR1 is LNHNV, CDR2 YYDKDF (reference sequence).

The rearrangement links TRBV5-6 to TRBJ1-6, with D unresolved. Trimming stripped 2 bases from V and 0 bases from J, with 9 bases between. This CDR3 spans 16 amino acids. The germline gives CDR1 SGHDT, CDR2 YYEEEE. CDR3 sequence (DNA): TGTGCCAGCAGCTTTTCCCCTGACTCCTATAATTCACCCCTCCACTTT. It specifies CASSFSPDSYNSPLHF.

The chain has TRBV5-1 and TRBJ2-7; 10 nucleotides match TRBD2. Germline CDR1 SGHRS, CDR2 YFSETQ. CDR3 size: 17 residues. V trimming: 4 bases; J trimming: 6 bases; junction bases outside the gene matches: 16. This chain's CDR3 is CASSPQPGGRTSGEQYF. The CDR3 nucleotides are TGCGCCAGCAGCCCGCAACCGGGGGGTAGGACTAGCGGCGAGCAGTACTTC.

V is TRBV11-3 and J is TRBJ2-1; 9 bases map to TRBD2. J was trimmed by 4 bases and V by 6 bases; bases with no gene match: 7. Germline CDR1 is SGHNT and CDR2 is YENEEA. This CDR3 has 15 amino acids. This CDR3 is CASRGRGGLYNEQFF. In nucleotides, the CDR3 is TGTGCCAGCAGAGGGCGGGGGGGACTATACAATGAGCAGTTCTTC. The full variable domain, completed using reference TRBV11-3 and TRBJ2-1, is EAGVVQSPRYKIIEKKQPVAFWCNPISGHNTLYWYLQNLGQGPELLIRYENEEAVDDSQLPKDRFSAERLKGVDSTLKIQPAELGDSAVYLCASRGRGGLYNEQFFGPGTRLTVL.

The chain carries TRBV18 and TRBJ1-2; TRBD1 aligns across 11 bases. Losses at the gene ends were 5 bases for V and 0 bases for J; bases not matched to a gene: 8. Germline assignment: CDR1 KGHSH and CDR2 LQKENI. CDR3 size: 17 residues. The DNA of the CDR3 is TGTGCCAGCTCAGCGACCGGGACAGGGGGTACTAACTATGGCTACACCTTC. This translates into CASSATGTGGTNYGYTF.

The rearrangement joins TRBV30 to TRBJ2-3; no clear D gene. The CDR3 covers 14 residues. V was shortened by 2 bases and J by 1 base, with 10 bases between the two germline ends. Germline V gives CDR1 GTSNPN, CDR2 SVGIG (reference sequence). Here the CDR3 reads CAWSSHSGTDTQYF. The CDR3 nucleotides read TGTGCCTGGAGTAGTCACTCCGGCACAGATACGCAGTATTTT.

This clone occurred a few times. The V gene is TRBV6-6, the J gene TRBJ2-1; 12 bases are shared with TRBD2. CDR1 and CDR2 (germline): MNHNY, SVGAGI (reference sequence). V lost 2 bases and J lost 5; bases outside the gene matches: 1. The CDR3 totals 15 residues. The CDR3 sequence: CASSYGLAGNNEQFF. For the CDR3, the DNA is TGTGCCAGCAGTTACGGACTAGCGGGAAACAATGAGCAGTTCTTC.

The rearrangement joins TRBV11-2 to TRBJ2-1; 13 bases map to TRBD2. CDR1 and CDR2 from the germline V gene are SGHAT and FQNNGV. The CDR3 is made up of 15 amino acids. The V and J ends lost 3 bases and 7 bases, in that order; junction bases with no gene match: 3. CDR3 loop: CASSFGTSGANEQFF. CDR3 in DNA: TGTGCCAGCAGCTTTGGGACTAGCGGGGCTAATGAGCAGTTCTTC. Full variable domain (missing parts from reference TRBV11-2 and TRBJ2-1): EAGVAQSPRYKIIEKRQSVAFWCNPISGHATLYWYQQILGQGPKLLIQFQNNGVVDDSQLPKDRFSAERLKGVDSTLKIQPAKLEDSAVYLCASSFGTSGANEQFFGPGTRLTVL.

Written as DNA, the CDR3 is TGTGCCAGCAGCGGTTATCGACCCACAGAAGGCTCCTACGAGCAGTACTTC. It codes for CASSGYRPTEGSYEQYF. This rearrangement joins TRBV7-9 to TRBJ2-7; D is uncertain. The germline V and J ends were trimmed by 5 bases and 0 bases, with 20 bases remaining between them. This CDR3 contains 17 residues. CDR1 is SEHNR and CDR2 is FQNEAQ in the germline V gene (reference sequence).

The sample holds one count of this clone. The chain carries TRBV11-2 and TRBJ2-1; D tentatively reads TRBD1 or TRBD2 (7 bases each). The CDR3 spans 19 residues. V gave up 4 bases and J gave up 0 bases, with 22 bases separating them. Germline values: CDR1 SGHAT, CDR2 FQNNGV. CDR3: CASSSPKLGGTASYNEQFF. The CDR3 DNA sequence: TGTGCCAGCAGCTCACCCAAATTGGGAGGGACAGCCTCCTACAATGAGCAGTTCTTC.

The chain links TRBV23-1 to TRBJ2-7; D ambiguous. TRBV23-1 is filed as an ORF, its function uncertain. The CDR3 has 15 residues. The V end was cut by 0 bases, the J end by 0 bases, with 9 bases between. Here the CDR3 DNA reads TGCGCCAGCAGTCAATCTTCGTCAGGCTCCTACGAGCAGTACTTC. Translation gives CASSQSSSGSYEQYF.

The sample holds one count of this clone. This sequence joins TRBV11-2 and TRBJ1-5; no reliable D call. V was pared by 1 base and J by 5 bases, with 9 bases between. Looked up from germline, CDR1 is SGHAT and CDR2 is FQNNGV. The CDR3 consists of 14 residues. The CDR3 here is CASSLGLVDQPQHF. As DNA, the CDR3 is TGTGCCAGCAGCTTAGGGTTAGTGGATCAGCCCCAGCATTTT.

V usage is TRBV7-9 and J usage is TRBJ2-2; a possible D gene is TRBD2 (5 bases). V was shortened by 1 base and J by 6 bases, with 9 bases between the two germline ends. This CDR3 region has 14 residues. The germline gives CDR1 SEHNR, CDR2 FQNEAQ (reference sequence). The CDR3 loop is CASSLGSAPGELFF. The CDR3 DNA reads as TGTGCCAGCAGCTTAGGTAGCGCCCCCGGGGAGCTGTTTTTT.

The chain joins TRBV11-2 to TRBJ1-2; 7 nucleotides line up with TRBD1. The germline CDR1 and CDR2 sequences are SGHAT and FQNNGV. This CDR3 has 14 amino acids. V gave up 4 bases and J gave up 4 bases; unmatched junction bases: 6. Written as DNA, the CDR3 is TGTGCCAGCAGCTCGGGGCCAGGGGGCTATGGCTACACCTTC. Translation: CASSSGPGGYGYTF.

This clone showed up just once. The chain links TRBV5-6 to TRBJ1-1, with D uncertain. V shed 1 base and J shed 2 bases, with 3 bases lying between them. The germline V gene encodes CDR1 SGHDT and CDR2 YYEEEE. This CDR3 comprises 12 residues. For the CDR3, the DNA is TGTGCCAGCAGCTTGTCTAACACTGAAGCTTTCTTT. Translating it yields CASSLSNTEAFF. Full variable domain (rest looked up from reference TRBV5-6 and TRBJ1-1): DAGVTQSPTHLIKTRGQQVTLRCSPKSGHDTVSWYQQALGQGPQFIFQYYEEEERQRGNFPDRFSGHQFPNYSSELNVNALLLGDSALYLCASSLSNTEAFFGQGTRLTVV.

The V gene is TRBV6-6, the J gene TRBJ2-7; 7 bases line up with TRBD1. From germline, CDR1 is MNHNY and CDR2 SVGAGI (reference sequence). The CDR3 contains 15 residues. V dropped 5 bases and J dropped 5; count of bases not matched to a gene: 12. CDR3 loop: CASSGDNRGLHEQYF. The CDR3 bases are TGTGCCAGCAGTGGCGACAACAGGGGCCTTCACGAGCAGTACTTC.

The V call is TRBV6-6, the J call TRBJ1-5; D perhaps matches TRBD1 (5 bases). This CDR3 has 14 amino acids. CDR1 and CDR2 from the germline V gene are MNHNY and SVGAGI (reference sequence). V dropped 7 bases and J dropped 6 bases, with 16 bases sitting between them. DNA for the CDR3: TGTGCCAGCACCTTGGGAGGGGAGGGTCAGCCCCAGCATTTT. Encoded protein: CASTLGGEGQPQHF.

The rearrangement links TRBV30 to TRBJ2-7; perhaps TRBD1 as D (5 bases). The V and J ends lost 1 base and 3 bases respectively, with 10 bases between them. The CDR3 runs to 13 residues. The germline CDR1 and CDR2 sequences are GTSNPN and SVGIG (reference sequence). The CDR3 sequence is CAWSARGLYEQYF. CDR3 sequence (DNA): TGTGCCTGGAGTGCAAGGGGCCTCTACGAGCAGTACTTC.